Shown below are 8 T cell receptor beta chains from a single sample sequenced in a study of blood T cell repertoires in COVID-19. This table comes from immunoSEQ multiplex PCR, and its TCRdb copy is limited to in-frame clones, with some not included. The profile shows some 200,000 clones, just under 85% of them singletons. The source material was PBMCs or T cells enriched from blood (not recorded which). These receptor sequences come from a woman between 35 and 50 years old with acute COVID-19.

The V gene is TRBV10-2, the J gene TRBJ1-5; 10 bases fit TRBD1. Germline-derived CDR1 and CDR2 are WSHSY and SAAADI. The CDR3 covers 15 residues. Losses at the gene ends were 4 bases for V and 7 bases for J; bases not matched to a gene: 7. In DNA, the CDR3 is TGCGCCAGCAGTGTTTCGGGACAGGGGAGACAGCCCCAGCATTTT. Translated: CASSVSGQGRQPQHF.

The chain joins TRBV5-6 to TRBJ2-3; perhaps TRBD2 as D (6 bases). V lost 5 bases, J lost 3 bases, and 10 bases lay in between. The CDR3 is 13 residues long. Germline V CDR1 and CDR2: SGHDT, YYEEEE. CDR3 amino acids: CASRPGGTDTQYF. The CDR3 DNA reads TGTGCCAGCAGGCCTGGGGGGACAGATACGCAGTATTTT.

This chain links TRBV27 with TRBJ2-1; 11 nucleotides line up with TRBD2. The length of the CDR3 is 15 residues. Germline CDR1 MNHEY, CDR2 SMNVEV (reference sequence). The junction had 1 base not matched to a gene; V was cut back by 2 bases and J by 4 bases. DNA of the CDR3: TGTGCCAGCAGTTTACGGACTAGCGGGTACAATGAGCAGTTCTTC. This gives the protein CASSLRTSGYNEQFF.

The DNA for the CDR3 is TGTGCCAGCAGTGATCCGGGAGCGGGAAACACCATATATTTT. It yields the protein CASSDPGAGNTIYF. The V call is TRBV25-1, the J call TRBJ1-3; unclear D gene. The CDR3 covers 14 residues. Germline-derived CDR1 and CDR2 are MGHDK and SYGVNS. The V gene lost 3 bases and the J gene lost 4 bases, with 10 bases spanning the gap.

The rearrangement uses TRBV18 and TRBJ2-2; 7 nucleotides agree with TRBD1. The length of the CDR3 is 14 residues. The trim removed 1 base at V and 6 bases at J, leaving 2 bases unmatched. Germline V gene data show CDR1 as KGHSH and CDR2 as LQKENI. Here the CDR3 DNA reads TGTGCCAGCTCACCACTAGACAGGGCCGGGGAGCTGTTTTTT. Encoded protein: CASSPLDRAGELFF.

The CDR3 spells CASSSKGQGQGVEQYF. The CDR3 coding sequence is TGTGCCAGCAGCTCAAAAGGCCAAGGACAGGGGGTCGAGCAGTACTTC. The chain combines TRBV5-6 with TRBJ2-7; TRBD1 agrees at 10 bases. The CDR3 length is 16 residues. From germline, CDR1 is SGHDT and CDR2 YYEEEE. The ends lost 3 bases at V and 6 bases at J; junction bases unmatched: 12.

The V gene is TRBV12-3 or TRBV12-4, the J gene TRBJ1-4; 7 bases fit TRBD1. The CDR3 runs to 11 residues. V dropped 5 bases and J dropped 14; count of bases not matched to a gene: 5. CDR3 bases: TGTGCCAGCAGTATCAGACAGGGCCTGTTTTTT. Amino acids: CASSIRQGLFF.

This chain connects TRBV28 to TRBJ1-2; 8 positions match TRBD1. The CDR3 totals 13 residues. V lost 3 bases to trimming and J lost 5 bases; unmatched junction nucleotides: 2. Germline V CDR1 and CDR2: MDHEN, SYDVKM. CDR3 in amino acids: CASSLGQAYGYTF. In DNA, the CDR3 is TGTGCCAGCAGTTTGGGACAGGCTTATGGCTACACCTTC.